This T cell receptor beta chain was profiled in a study of T cell responses to AZD1222 COVID-19 vaccine. Data came from immunoSEQ multiplex PCR; TCRdb stores just in-frame clones and leaves some out. The sample carries approximately 150,000 clones, 70% to 90% recorded once. CDR1 is MNHEY, CDR2 SVGEGT, per germline. Trimming cost V 0 bases and J 8 bases, with 7 bases left between them. The CDR3 spans 13 residues. Study observations and caveats: Spike-specific TCR breadth rose after two AZD1222 doses, and depth rose as well. Clonal diversity may have been underestimated in mostly white British donors. Repertoires were obtained only post-peak T cell response.

Details on this clone: Its antigen is unknown.

This TCR came from an adult in good health. The chain carries TRBV6-2 or TRBV6-3 and TRBJ1-4; D gene uncertain. The sample was peripheral blood, taken on day 0 of AZD1222 vaccination. As DNA, the CDR3 is TGTGCCAGCAGTTACTCCTCTTGGGAAAAACTGTTTTTT. Its protein is CASSYSSWEKLFF.